This T cell receptor beta chain was retrieved from a study of glioma-infiltrating T cells after dendritic cell vaccination. On the study more broadly: Monocyte-derived dendritic cells, cultured 6 to 8 days with IL-4 and GM-CSF, were pulsed with autologous tumor lysate.

The repertoire was sequenced with immunoSEQ multiplex PCR; TCRdb's copy has only in-frame clones and lacks some. The profile covers about 9,200 clones, with more than 65% appearing a single time and about 40% taken by the ten largest. Time point described: after dendritic cell vaccination, including at tumor progression/relapse. The CDR3 is 14 amino acids. Germline CDR1 reads SGHRS; CDR2 reads YFSETQ. V shed 5 bases, J shed 5 bases, and the junction held 7 bases outside the gene matches. The genes are TRBV5-1 and TRBJ2-7; 10 bases map to TRBD2. The sequenced sample was blood, obtained after dendritic cell vaccination. This clonotype was sampled from a human donor with glioblastoma. The CDR3 here is CASSSSGRFDEQYF. The CDR3 DNA reads TGCGCCAGCAGTTCTAGCGGGAGATTCGACGAGCAGTACTTC.